The next 5 T cell receptor beta chains were all read from a single sample in a study of shared clonotypes between healthy human individuals. Using immunoSEQ multiplex PCR, the repertoire was profiled, and TCRdb retains in-frame clones only, with some absent. The sample has about 2.1 million clones; roughly 95% are singletons. CD45RO-negative CD8 cells positively selected for CCR7 made up the naive population, which excluded terminally differentiated effector memory CD45RA+ cells. What was sequenced was naive CD8+ T cells from PBMCs. Receptors originate from a young man in good health. Some clones in this sample may be carry-over from other donors' samples.

The chain carries TRBV18 and TRBJ1-5; 7 nucleotides align to TRBD1. The CDR3 sequence is 18 residues long. V gave up 6 bases and J gave up 2 bases; unmatched junction bases: 16. The V gene's germline CDR1 is KGHSH and CDR2 LQKENI. CDR3 coding DNA: TGTGCCAGCTCCAATGCGGCAGGGGGGGGTTTTGGCAATCAGCCCCAGCATTTT. Translated, it gives CASSNAAGGGFGNQPQHF.

To note about this clone: The same CDR3 is also encoded by other DNA sequences in this sample. The chain is built from TRBV29-1 and TRBJ2-2; D unclear. Trimming took 4 bases from V and 0 from J, leaving 6 bases between them. This CDR3 comprises 13 residues. CDR1 is SQVTM and CDR2 is ANQGSEA in the germline V gene. The chain's CDR3 is CSVVLANTGELFF. The CDR3 bases are TGCAGCGTTGTTCTAGCGAACACCGGGGAGCTGTTTTTT.

The chain links TRBV27 to TRBJ2-1; TRBD2 matches 10 bases. The CDR3 loop spans 17 amino acids. Unmatched junction bases numbered 14, after V lost 7 bases and J lost 5 bases. Per germline, CDR1 MNHEY and CDR2 SMNVEV (reference sequence). CDR3 residues: CASNQFPTSGRDNEQFF. The CDR3 nucleotides are TGTGCCAGCAACCAATTCCCGACTAGCGGGCGGGACAATGAGCAGTTCTTC.

The count of this clone is one. The chain employs TRBV27 and TRBJ2-3, with 10 nucleotides matching TRBD1. Germline CDR1 is MNHEY and CDR2 is SMNVEV (reference sequence). Trimming cost V 6 bases and J 6 bases; bases outside gene matches: 12. This CDR3 is built from 16 residues. DNA for the CDR3: TGTGCCAGCAGCCCCGGACAGGGGGACCTACCGGATACGCAGTATTTT. It encodes CASSPGQGDLPDTQYF.

The CDR3 loop is CASSLVLSATDTQYF. As DNA, the CDR3 is TGTGCCAGCAGCTTGGTGTTGAGTGCGACAGATACGCAGTATTTT. The rearrangement uses TRBV5-6 and TRBJ2-3; D gene uncertain. The CDR3 totals 15 residues. Germline values: CDR1 SGHDT, CDR2 YYEEEE. Trimming removed 0 bases from V and 3 bases from J, with 11 bases in between.